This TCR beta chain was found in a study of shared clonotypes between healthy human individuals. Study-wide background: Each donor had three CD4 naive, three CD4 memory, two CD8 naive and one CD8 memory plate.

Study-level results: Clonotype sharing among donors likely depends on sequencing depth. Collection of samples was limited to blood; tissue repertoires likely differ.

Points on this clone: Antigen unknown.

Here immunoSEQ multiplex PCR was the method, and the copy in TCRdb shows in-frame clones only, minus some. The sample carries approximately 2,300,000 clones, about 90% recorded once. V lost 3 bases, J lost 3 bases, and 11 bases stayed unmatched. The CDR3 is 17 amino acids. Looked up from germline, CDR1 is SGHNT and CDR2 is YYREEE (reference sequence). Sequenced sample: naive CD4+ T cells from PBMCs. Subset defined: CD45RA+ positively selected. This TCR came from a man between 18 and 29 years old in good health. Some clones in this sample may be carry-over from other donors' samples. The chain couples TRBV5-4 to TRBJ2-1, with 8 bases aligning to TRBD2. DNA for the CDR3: TGTGCCAGCAGCTCCGCGGGAGGAGGGATTCTCTACAATGAGCAGTTCTTC. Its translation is CASSSAGGGILYNEQFF. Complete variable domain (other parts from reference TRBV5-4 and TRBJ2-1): ETGVTQSPTHLIKTRGQQVTLRCSSQSGHNTVSWYQQALGQGPQFIFQYYREEENGRGNFPPRFSGLQFPNYSSELNVNALELDDSALYLCASSSAGGGILYNEQFFGPGTRLTVL.